At least ten counts were recorded for the clone carrying this T cell receptor beta chain. Its antigen is unknown. The junction and the germline gene differ at one end; a read error may be behind it. The entry originates in a study of T cells after yellow fever vaccination. Study-level background: Fractions of limited cellularity were prepared by means of SMART-Seq v4 Ultra Low Input. Broader study findings: Reappearance after the booster was seen for most primary-vaccination clones, at approximately 97% CD4 and 70% to 90% CD8. Contamination by abundant bulk-population clonotypes could be present in FACS-sorted repertoires.

This CDR3 contains 14 residues. The germline CDR1 and CDR2 sequences are SEHNR and FQNEAQ (reference sequence). TCRdb independently ran MiXCR on the 5' RACE reads; one entry per CDR3 protein. The sample has around 310,000 distinct CDR3 sequences; approximately 9% are singletons. This rearrangement joins TRBV7-9 to TRBJ2-5; the match to TRBD1 covers 8 bases. This material consisted of PBMCs, taken on the day of the first yellow fever vaccination. This receptor was taken from a man in his late teens or twenties who received the YFV17D yellow fever vaccine. CDR3 region: CASSRGTGQETQYF. For the CDR3, the DNA is TGCGCCAGCAGCCGGGGGACAGGCCAAGAGACCCAGTACTTC.